These 22 T cell receptor beta chains were sequenced from one sample in a study of T cell changes during pregnancy in multiple sclerosis. Clones were read by immunoSEQ multiplex PCR, and TCRdb kept only the in-frame ones, dropping some. The sample lists fewer than 85,000 clones; around 90% were seen once. The specimen comprised peripheral blood, sampled in the first trimester of pregnancy. Receptor source: a female donor in good health, enrolled as a control in a pregnancy study.

The chain carries TRBV28 and TRBJ1-1, with D possibly matching TRBD1 (6 bases). This CDR3 region has 17 residues. Germline lookup yields CDR1 MDHEN and CDR2 SYDVKM. V gave up 5 bases and J gave up 0 bases, with 19 bases separating them. Here the CDR3 reads CASSPPHPYRVNTEAFF. CDR3 sequence (DNA): TGTGCCAGCAGTCCACCTCATCCATACAGGGTGAACACTGAAGCTTTCTTT. Full variable domain (missing parts from reference TRBV28 and TRBJ1-1): DVKVTQSSRYLVKRTGEKVFLECVQDMDHENMFWYRQDPGLGLRLIYFSYDVKMKEKGDIPEGYSVSREKKERFSLILESASTNQTSMYLCASSPPHPYRVNTEAFFGQGTRLTVV.

This clone was found once. The chain is built from TRBV18 and TRBJ2-7; 7 nucleotides agree with TRBD1. Germline V gene sequence: CDR1 KGHSH, CDR2 LQKENI. The trim removed 6 bases at V and 6 bases at J, leaving 11 bases unmatched. This CDR3 spans 14 amino acids. Here the CDR3 reads CASSTARGSSEQYF. CDR3 sequence (DNA): TGTGCCAGCTCGACTGCCAGGGGGTCGAGCGAGCAGTACTTC.

This clone is a singleton in its sample. The genes are TRBV27 and TRBJ2-3, with TRBD2 matching 11 bases. CDR1 and CDR2 (germline): MNHEY, SMNVEV (reference sequence). Germline trimming cut 5 bases from V and 3 bases from J; bases unmatched to any gene: 10. This CDR3 contains 17 residues. CDR3 in DNA: TGTGCCAGCAGTCGCTTTACGGGACTAGCGGAGACAGATACGCAGTATTTT. This codes for CASSRFTGLAETDTQYF.

J is TRBJ2-1 and V is TRBV6-4; 14 bases map to TRBD2. CDR1 and CDR2 from the germline V gene are MRHNA and SNTAGT. CDR3 size: 14 residues. V lost 2 bases to trimming and J lost 9 bases; unmatched junction nucleotides: 0. CDR3 loop: CASSDGTSGSEQFF. The CDR3 DNA reads TGTGCCAGCAGTGACGGGACTAGCGGGAGTGAGCAGTTCTTC.

The chain is built from TRBV27 and TRBJ2-7, with 10 bases matching TRBD1. Germline trimming cut 2 bases from V and 5 bases from J; bases unmatched to any gene: 9. There are 16 residues in the CDR3. Germline V lookup: CDR1 MNHEY, CDR2 SMNVEV (reference sequence). The CDR3 DNA sequence: TGTGCCAGCAGTTTAGCCCCCGGGACAGGGGAGGACGAGCAGTACTTC. This sequence encodes CASSLAPGTGEDEQYF.

CDR3 loop: CASSDERESLTGELFF. The CDR3 DNA reads as TGTGCCAGCAGCGATGAGCGGGAGAGTCTAACCGGGGAGCTGTTTTTT. This chain uses TRBV11-1 with TRBJ2-2, with 8 positions matching TRBD2. Per germline, CDR1 SGHAT and CDR2 FQDESV (reference sequence). V trimming: 5 bases; J trimming: 5 bases; junction bases outside the gene matches: 10. CDR3 length: 16 amino acids.

The chain uses TRBV4-1 and TRBJ1-5; TRBD1 aligns across 7 bases. The CDR3 spans 15 residues. From germline, CDR1 is MGHRA and CDR2 YSYEKL. Trimming cost V 1 base and J 7 bases; bases outside gene matches: 7. The CDR3 is CASSQVEGGGQPQHF. DNA for the CDR3: TGCGCCAGCAGCCAAGTCGAAGGGGGCGGCCAGCCCCAGCATTTT.

The V and J genes are TRBV28 and TRBJ1-2; the D is unclear. There are 13 residues in the CDR3. Trimming shortened V by 3 bases and J by 14 bases, and 19 bases separated the two germline ends. Germline V gene sequence: CDR1 MDHEN, CDR2 SYDVKM. CDR3 sequence reads: CASSLPPGSTGTF. CDR3 nucleotide sequence: TGTGCCAGCAGTTTGCCTCCCGGATCAACGGGAACCTTC.

V is TRBV5-1 and J is TRBJ2-1; 13 bases are a match to TRBD2. The CDR3 consists of 14 residues. V was pared by 4 bases and J by 9 bases, with 4 bases of the junction left unmatched. In germline, CDR1 is SGHRS, CDR2 YFSETQ. The CDR3 DNA is TGCGCCAGCAGCACGACTAGCGGGAGGAGTGAGCAGTTCTTC. Translated: CASSTTSGRSEQFF.

The V and J genes are TRBV18 and TRBJ1-3; 7 bases match TRBD1. The V and J ends lost 2 bases and 0 bases, in that order; junction bases with no gene match: 1. The length of the CDR3 is 15 residues. CDR1 is KGHSH, CDR2 LQKENI, per germline. CDR3 sequence reads: CASSPRDSSGNTIYF. The CDR3 DNA reads as TGTGCCAGCTCACCAAGGGACAGCTCTGGAAACACCATATATTTT.

The gene calls are TRBV4-2 and TRBJ2-3; D remains ambiguous. The CDR3 spans 16 residues. V gave up 1 base and J gave up 2 bases, with 13 bases separating them. The germline V gene encodes CDR1 LGHNA and CDR2 YNFKEQ. CDR3 amino acids: CASSQVSRGFTDTQYF. As DNA, the CDR3 is TGTGCCAGCAGCCAAGTGTCTAGAGGATTCACAGATACGCAGTATTTT.

This chain uses TRBV14 with TRBJ2-1; TRBD1 matches at 9 bases. V dropped 0 bases and J dropped 4; count of bases not matched to a gene: 7. The CDR3 contains 17 residues. The V gene's germline CDR1 is SGHDN and CDR2 FVKESK. The CDR3 DNA reads TGTGCCAGCAGCCAAGAGTTGAGACAGGGGGAATACAATGAGCAGTTCTTC. Residues: CASSQELRQGEYNEQFF.

The chain employs TRBV6-6 and TRBJ2-7, with 7 bases identical to TRBD1. Germline CDR1 and CDR2: MNHNY and SVGAGI (reference sequence). V was pared by 4 bases and J by 4 bases, with 7 bases of the junction left unmatched. This CDR3 spans 14 amino acids. The DNA of the CDR3 is TGTGCCAGCAGTTCCCCGGGACAGAAGTACGAGCAGTACTTC. As protein: CASSSPGQKYEQYF.

The rearrangement joins TRBV6-5 to TRBJ2-7; no clear D. CDR1 and CDR2 from the germline V gene are MNHEY and SVGAGI. Between the trimmed V and J ends, which lost 6 bases and 3 bases, there was a span of 12 bases. CDR3 length equals 13 residues. The CDR3 nucleotides read TGTGCCAGCAGCCCCTTGGCATACTACGAGCAGTACTTC. The encoded protein is CASSPLAYYEQYF.

This clone was recorded a few times. Other DNA variants within this sample encode the same CDR3. The chain is built from TRBV5-1 and TRBJ1-1; 7 bases agree with TRBD1. The CDR3 runs 14 residues. J was trimmed by 5 bases and V by 3 bases; bases with no gene match: 7. Looked up from germline, CDR1 is SGHRS and CDR2 is YFSETQ. CDR3 sequence: CASSSAGGYTEAFF. For the CDR3, the DNA is TGCGCCAGCAGCTCAGCAGGGGGTTATACTGAAGCTTTCTTT. Looking up the rest from reference TRBV5-1 and TRBJ1-1 gives the full variable domain: KAGVTQTPRYLIKTRGQQVTLSCSPISGHRSVSWYQQTPGQGLQFLFEYFSETQRNKGNFPGRFSGRQFSNSRSEMNVSTLELGDSALYLCASSSAGGYTEAFFGQGTRLTVV.

The V gene is TRBV7-9, the J gene TRBJ2-2; 8 bases are shared with TRBD2. In germline, CDR1 is SEHNR, CDR2 FQNEAQ (reference sequence). The CDR3 has 18 amino acids. The ends lost 7 bases at V and 1 base at J; junction bases unmatched: 14. CDR3 residues: CASNILRPSGQNTGELFF. The CDR3 bases are TGTGCCAGCAACATCCTTAGGCCTAGCGGGCAGAACACCGGGGAGCTGTTTTTT. The variable domain in full, with the rest retrieved from reference TRBV7-9 and TRBJ2-2, is DTGVSQNPRHKITKRGQNVTFRCDPISEHNRLYWYRQTLGQGPEFLTYFQNEAQLEKSRLLSDRFSAERPKGSFSTLEIQRTEQGDSAMYLCASNILRPSGQNTGELFFGEGSRLTVL.

The CDR3 DNA reads as TGTGCCTGGAGTGTAAATGGGGGGGCCTTCTTGGAGCAGTACTTC. Translating gives CAWSVNGGAFLEQYF. The rearrangement links TRBV30 to TRBJ2-7; a weak D match, TRBD2 (7 bases). Trimming took off 0 bases at V and 7 bases at J, with 19 bases between the two ends. The germline V gene has CDR1 GTSNPN and CDR2 SVGIG (reference sequence). The CDR3 is made up of 15 amino acids.

This chain connects TRBV28 to TRBJ2-2; D unclear. Germline V gene lookup returns CDR1 MDHEN and CDR2 SYDVKM. Trimming took 8 bases from V and 4 from J, leaving 5 bases between them. The CDR3 runs 11 residues. The CDR3 reads CASASTGELFF. The CDR3 DNA follows: TGTGCCAGCGCGAGCACCGGGGAGCTGTTTTTT.

This clone occurred a few times. V and J are TRBV7-2 and TRBJ2-3, with a possible D match to TRBD2 (6 bases). The germline gives CDR1 SGHTA, CDR2 FQGNSA. V lost 2 bases to trimming and J lost 1 base, with 19 bases between them. This CDR3 has 18 amino acids. CDR3 DNA: TGTGCCAGCAGCTTAAAGCCCCGGAGGGACTTCGGCACAGATACGCAGTATTTT. Translating gives CASSLKPRRDFGTDTQYF.

This chain uses TRBV4-2 with TRBJ2-5, with unresolved D. Deletions cut 2 bases from V and 0 bases from J, with 4 bases between. Germline loops: CDR1 LGHNA, CDR2 YNFKEQ. The CDR3 has 13 residues. The CDR3: CASSQTDQETQYF. CDR3 DNA sequence: TGTGCCAGCAGCCAAACAGACCAAGAGACCCAGTACTTC.

CDR3: CSATSGGYNEQFF. In DNA form, the CDR3 reads TGCAGCGCAACCTCGGGAGGGTACAATGAGCAGTTCTTC. This chain connects TRBV29-1 to TRBJ2-1; 8 nucleotides agree with TRBD2. Germline V gene sequence: CDR1 SQVTM, CDR2 ANQGSEA. V was clipped by 7 bases and J by 4 bases; unmatched bases: 6. The CDR3 is made up of 13 amino acids.

The chain has TRBV27 and TRBJ1-2; no firm D call. V was trimmed by 0 bases and J by 4 bases, leaving 9 bases between them. The CDR3 loop spans 14 amino acids. Germline-derived CDR1 and CDR2 are MNHEY and SMNVEV (reference sequence). The CDR3 is CASSLSSSSYGYTF. In DNA, the CDR3 is TGTGCCAGCAGTTTATCGTCCTCCTCCTATGGCTACACCTTC.